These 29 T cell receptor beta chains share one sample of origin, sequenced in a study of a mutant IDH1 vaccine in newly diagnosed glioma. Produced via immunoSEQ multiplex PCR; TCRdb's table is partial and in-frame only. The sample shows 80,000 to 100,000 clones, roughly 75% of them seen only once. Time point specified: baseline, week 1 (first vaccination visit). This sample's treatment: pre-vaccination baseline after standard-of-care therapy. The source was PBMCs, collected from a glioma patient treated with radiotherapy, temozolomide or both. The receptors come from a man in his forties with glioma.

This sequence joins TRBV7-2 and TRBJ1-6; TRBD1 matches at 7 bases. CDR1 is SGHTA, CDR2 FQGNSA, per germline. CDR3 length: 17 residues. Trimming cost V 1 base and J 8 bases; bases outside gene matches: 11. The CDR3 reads CASSLEFRQGGDSPLHF. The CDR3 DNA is TGTGCCAGCAGCTTAGAGTTCAGACAGGGTGGGGATTCACCCCTCCACTTT.

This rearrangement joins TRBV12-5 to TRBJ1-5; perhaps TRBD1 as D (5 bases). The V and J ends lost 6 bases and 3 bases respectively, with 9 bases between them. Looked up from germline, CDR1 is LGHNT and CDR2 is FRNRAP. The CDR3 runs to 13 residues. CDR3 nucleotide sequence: TGTGCTAGTGGACTAGGACACAATCAGCCCCAGCATTTT. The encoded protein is CASGLGHNQPQHF.

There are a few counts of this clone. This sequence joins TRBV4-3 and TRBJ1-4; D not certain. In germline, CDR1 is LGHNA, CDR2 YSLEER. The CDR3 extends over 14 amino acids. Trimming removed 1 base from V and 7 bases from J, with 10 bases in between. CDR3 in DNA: TGCGCCAGCAGCCAAGGGAGTAACTTTGAAAAACTGTTTTTT. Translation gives CASSQGSNFEKLFF.

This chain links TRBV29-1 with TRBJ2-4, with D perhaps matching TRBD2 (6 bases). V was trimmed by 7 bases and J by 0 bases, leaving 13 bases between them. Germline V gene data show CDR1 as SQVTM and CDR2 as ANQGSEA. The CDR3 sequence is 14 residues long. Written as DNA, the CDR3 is TGCAGCGCCCGGGAGAACCTAGCCAAAAACATTCAGTACTTC. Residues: CSARENLAKNIQYF.

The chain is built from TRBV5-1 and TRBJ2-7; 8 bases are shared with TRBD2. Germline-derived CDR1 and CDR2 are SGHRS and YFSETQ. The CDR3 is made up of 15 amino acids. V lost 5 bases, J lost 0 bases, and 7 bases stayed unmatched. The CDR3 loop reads CASRKAGGLSYEQYF. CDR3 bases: TGCGCCAGCAGAAAGGCGGGAGGCCTCTCCTACGAGCAGTACTTC.

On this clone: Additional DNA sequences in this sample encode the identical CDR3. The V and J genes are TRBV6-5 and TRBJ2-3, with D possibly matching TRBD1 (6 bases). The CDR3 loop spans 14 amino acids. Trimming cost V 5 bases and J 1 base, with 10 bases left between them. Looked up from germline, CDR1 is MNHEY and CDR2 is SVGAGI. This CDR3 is CASSAGAGTDTQYF. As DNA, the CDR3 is TGTGCCAGCAGTGCAGGGGCCGGCACAGATACGCAGTATTTT.

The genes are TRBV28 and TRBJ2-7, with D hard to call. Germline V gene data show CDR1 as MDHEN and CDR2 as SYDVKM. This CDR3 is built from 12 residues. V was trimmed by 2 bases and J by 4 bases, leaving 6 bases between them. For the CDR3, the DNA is TGTGCCAGCAGTTTACCCCATTACGAGCAGTACTTC. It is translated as CASSLPHYEQYF.

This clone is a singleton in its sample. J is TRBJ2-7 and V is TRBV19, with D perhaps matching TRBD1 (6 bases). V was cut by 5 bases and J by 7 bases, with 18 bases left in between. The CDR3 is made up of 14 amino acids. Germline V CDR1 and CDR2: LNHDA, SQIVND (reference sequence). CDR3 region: CASSLRGTGREQYF. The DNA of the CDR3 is TGTGCCAGTAGTCTCCGGGGCACAGGGCGGGAGCAGTACTTC.

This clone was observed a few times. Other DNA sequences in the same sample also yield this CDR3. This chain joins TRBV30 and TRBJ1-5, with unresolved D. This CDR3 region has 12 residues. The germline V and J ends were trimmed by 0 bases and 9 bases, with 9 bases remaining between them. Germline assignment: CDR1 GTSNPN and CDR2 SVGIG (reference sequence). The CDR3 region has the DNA TGTGCCTGGAGTGTCCCCGGAGGGCCCCAGCATTTT. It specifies CAWSVPGGPQHF.

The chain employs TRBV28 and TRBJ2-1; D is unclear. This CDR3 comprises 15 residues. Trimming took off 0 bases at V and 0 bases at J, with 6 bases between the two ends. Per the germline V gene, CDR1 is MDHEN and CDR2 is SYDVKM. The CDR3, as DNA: TGTGCCAGCAGTTTATGGCAGGACTCCTACAATGAGCAGTTCTTC. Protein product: CASSLWQDSYNEQFF.

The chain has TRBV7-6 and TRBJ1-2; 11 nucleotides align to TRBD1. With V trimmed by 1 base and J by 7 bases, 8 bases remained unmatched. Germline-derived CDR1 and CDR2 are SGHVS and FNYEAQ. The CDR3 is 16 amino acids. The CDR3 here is CASSLGTGGTIGGYTF. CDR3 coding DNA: TGTGCCAGCAGCTTAGGGACAGGGGGCACTATCGGTGGCTACACCTTC.

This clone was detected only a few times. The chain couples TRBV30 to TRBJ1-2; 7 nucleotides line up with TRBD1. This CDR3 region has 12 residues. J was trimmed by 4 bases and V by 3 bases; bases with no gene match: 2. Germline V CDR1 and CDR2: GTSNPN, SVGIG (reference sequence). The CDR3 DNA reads TGTGCCTGGAGGGGACAGCTCTATGGCTACACCTTC. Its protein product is CAWRGQLYGYTF.

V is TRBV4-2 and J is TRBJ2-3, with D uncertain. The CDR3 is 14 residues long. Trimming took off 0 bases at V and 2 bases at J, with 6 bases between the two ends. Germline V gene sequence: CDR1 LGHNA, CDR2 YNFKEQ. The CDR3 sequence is CASSQEVFTDTQYF. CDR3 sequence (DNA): TGTGCCAGCAGCCAAGAGGTATTCACAGATACGCAGTATTTT.

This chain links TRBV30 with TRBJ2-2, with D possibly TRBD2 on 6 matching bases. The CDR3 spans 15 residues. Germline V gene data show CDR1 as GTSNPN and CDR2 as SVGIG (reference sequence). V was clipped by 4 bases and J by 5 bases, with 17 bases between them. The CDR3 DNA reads TGTGCCTGGACCATTGATAGCGGTTGGACCGGGGAGCTGTTTTTT. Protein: CAWTIDSGWTGELFF.

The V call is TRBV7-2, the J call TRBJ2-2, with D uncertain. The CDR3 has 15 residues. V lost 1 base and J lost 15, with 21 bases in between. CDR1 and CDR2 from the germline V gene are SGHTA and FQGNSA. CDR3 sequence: CASSLDVGFGRSLFF. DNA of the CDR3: TGTGCCAGCAGCTTAGATGTGGGATTCGGGCGGAGTTTGTTTTTT.

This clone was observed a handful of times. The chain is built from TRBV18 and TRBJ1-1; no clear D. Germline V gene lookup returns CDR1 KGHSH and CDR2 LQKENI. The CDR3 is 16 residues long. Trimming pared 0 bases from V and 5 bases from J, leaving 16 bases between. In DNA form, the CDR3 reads TGTGCCAGCTCACCACCGGTAATCAGCGGAGGGACTGAAGCTTTCTTT. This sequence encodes CASSPPVISGGTEAFF.

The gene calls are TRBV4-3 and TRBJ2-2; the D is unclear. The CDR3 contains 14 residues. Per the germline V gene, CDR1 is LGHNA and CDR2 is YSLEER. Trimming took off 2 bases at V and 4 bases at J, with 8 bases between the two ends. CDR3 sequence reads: CASSQQTVTGELFF. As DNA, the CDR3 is TGCGCCAGCAGCCAACAAACGGTCACCGGGGAGCTGTTTTTT.

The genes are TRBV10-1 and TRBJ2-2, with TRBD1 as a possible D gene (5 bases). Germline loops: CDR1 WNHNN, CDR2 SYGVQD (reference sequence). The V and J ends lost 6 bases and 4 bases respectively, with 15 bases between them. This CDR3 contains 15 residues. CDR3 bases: TGCGCCAGCAGGGACACCCCCGGTGGCACCGGGGAGCTGTTTTTT. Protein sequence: CASRDTPGGTGELFF.

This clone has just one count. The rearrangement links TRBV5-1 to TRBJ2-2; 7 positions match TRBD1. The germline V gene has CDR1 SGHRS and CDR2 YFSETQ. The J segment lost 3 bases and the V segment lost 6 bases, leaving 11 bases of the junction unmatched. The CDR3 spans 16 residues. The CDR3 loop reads CASTFSGTAYTGELFF. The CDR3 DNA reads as TGCGCCAGCACCTTCTCCGGGACAGCCTACACCGGGGAGCTGTTTTTT.

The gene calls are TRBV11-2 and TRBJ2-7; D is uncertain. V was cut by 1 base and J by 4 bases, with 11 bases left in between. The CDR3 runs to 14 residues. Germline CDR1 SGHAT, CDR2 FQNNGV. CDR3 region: CASSLGWRMYEQYF. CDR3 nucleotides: TGTGCCAGCAGCTTAGGTTGGCGGATGTACGAGCAGTACTTC.

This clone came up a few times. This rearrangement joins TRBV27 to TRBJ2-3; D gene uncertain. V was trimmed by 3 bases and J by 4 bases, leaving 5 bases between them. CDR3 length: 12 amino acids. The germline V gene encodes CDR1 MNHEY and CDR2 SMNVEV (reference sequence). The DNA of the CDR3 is TGTGCCAGCAGTTTTTCCCCAGATACGCAGTATTTT. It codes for CASSFSPDTQYF.

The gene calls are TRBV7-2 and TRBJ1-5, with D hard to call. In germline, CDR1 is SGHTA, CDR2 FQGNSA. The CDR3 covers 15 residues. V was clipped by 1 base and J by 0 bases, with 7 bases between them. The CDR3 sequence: CASSLVVDSNQPQHF. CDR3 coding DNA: TGTGCCAGCAGCTTAGTGGTCGATAGCAATCAGCCCCAGCATTTT.

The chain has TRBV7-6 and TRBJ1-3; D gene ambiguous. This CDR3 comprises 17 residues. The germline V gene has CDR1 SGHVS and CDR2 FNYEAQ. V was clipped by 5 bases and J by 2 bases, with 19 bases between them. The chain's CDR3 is CASSPRTANVPGNTIYF. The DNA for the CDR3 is TGTGCCAGCAGCCCCCGGACGGCGAATGTTCCTGGAAACACCATATATTTT.

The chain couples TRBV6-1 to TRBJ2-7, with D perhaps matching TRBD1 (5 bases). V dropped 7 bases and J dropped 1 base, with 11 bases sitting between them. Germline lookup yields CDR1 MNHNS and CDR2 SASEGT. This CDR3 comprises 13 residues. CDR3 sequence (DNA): TGTGCCAGCACTCTGACAGCATCCTACGAGCAGTACTTC. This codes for CASTLTASYEQYF.

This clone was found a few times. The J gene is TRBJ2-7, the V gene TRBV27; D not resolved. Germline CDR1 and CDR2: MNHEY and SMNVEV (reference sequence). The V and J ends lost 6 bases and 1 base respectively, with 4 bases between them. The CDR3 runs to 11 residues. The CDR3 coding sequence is TGTGCCAGCAGAAGTTCCTACGAGCAGTACTTC. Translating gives CASRSSYEQYF.

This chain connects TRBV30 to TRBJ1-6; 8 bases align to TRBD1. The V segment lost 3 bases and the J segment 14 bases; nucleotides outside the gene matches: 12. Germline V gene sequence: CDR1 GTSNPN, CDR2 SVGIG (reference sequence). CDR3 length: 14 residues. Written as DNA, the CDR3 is TGTGCCTGGAGCGACCTAGACAGGGGTAGCACCCTCCACTTT. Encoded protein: CAWSDLDRGSTLHF.

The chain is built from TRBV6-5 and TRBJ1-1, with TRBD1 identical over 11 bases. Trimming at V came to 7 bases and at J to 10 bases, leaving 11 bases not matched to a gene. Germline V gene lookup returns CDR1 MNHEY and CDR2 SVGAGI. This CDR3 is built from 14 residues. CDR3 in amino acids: CASTSGQGATGAFF. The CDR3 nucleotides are TGTGCCAGCACTTCAGGACAGGGGGCGACGGGAGCTTTCTTT.

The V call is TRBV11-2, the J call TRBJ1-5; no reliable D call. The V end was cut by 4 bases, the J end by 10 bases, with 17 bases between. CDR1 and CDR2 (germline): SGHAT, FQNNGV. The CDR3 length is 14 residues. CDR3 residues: CASSSEGGLSPQHF. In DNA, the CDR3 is TGTGCCAGCAGCTCCGAGGGTGGTTTATCCCCCCAGCATTTT.

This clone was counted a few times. This CDR3 is CSVDEAFF. The CDR3 DNA is TGCAGCGTTGATGAGGCTTTCTTT. This chain connects TRBV29-1 to TRBJ1-1; D gene uncertain. This CDR3 comprises 8 residues. V was trimmed by 3 bases and J by 11 bases, leaving 4 bases between them. Germline assignment: CDR1 SQVTM and CDR2 ANQGSEA.